Shown below are 22 T cell receptor beta chains from a single sample sequenced in a study of response to subunit inactivated influenza vaccine. In TCRdb, the RT-PCR reads were re-called with MiXCR into one record per CDR3 protein. The sample has more than 150,000 distinct CDR3 sequences, around 9% seen once. Material: non-naive T cells sorted from PBMCs, obtained on the day of vaccination. The receptors come from a man in his fifties who received an inactivated influenza vaccine.

This clonotype was seen at least ten times. The V and J genes are TRBV12-3 or TRBV12-4 and TRBJ2-3, with no clear D. V dropped 4 bases and J dropped 0 bases, with 8 bases sitting between them. The CDR3 contains 14 residues. The CDR3 protein is CASSSIASTDTQYF. In DNA form, the CDR3 reads TGTGCCAGCAGTTCCATCGCTAGCACAGATACGCAGTATTTT.

This clonotype has a count of ten or more. The CDR3 sequence is CASSLPTGRGWEQFF. The DNA for the CDR3 is TGTGCCAGCAGCTTGCCCACAGGGCGCGGATGGGAGCAGTTCTTC. The V call is TRBV5-6, the J call TRBJ2-1, with a tentative D call TRBD1 (6 bases). Germline V gene lookup returns CDR1 SGHDT and CDR2 YYEEEE. V lost 1 base and J lost 10, with 18 bases in between. The CDR3 has 15 residues.

This clonotype was seen at least ten times. The genes are TRBV7-8 and TRBJ2-5; D could derive from TRBD1 or TRBD2 (5 bases each). Germline CDR1 SGHVS, CDR2 FQNEAQ. Trimming left V 0 bases short and J 7 bases short, with 15 bases between. There are 15 residues in the CDR3. CDR3 in amino acids: CASSLADRGRGTQYF. The CDR3 nucleotides are TGTGCCAGCAGCTTAGCTGACCGGGGAAGGGGGACCCAGTACTTC.

This clonotype showed up many times. The rearrangement joins TRBV7-9 to TRBJ1-1, with 7 bases fitting TRBD1. The junction had 6 bases not matched to a gene; V was cut back by 4 bases and J by 1 base. CDR1 is SEHNR, CDR2 FQNEAQ, per germline (reference sequence). CDR3 size: 15 residues. CDR3 in amino acids: CASSSPRTGNTEAFF. The DNA for the CDR3 is TGTGCCAGCAGCTCACCCCGGACAGGGAACACTGAAGCTTTCTTT.

This clonotype has a handful of counts. V gene TRBV4-2 combines with J gene TRBJ2-1; 13 bases fit TRBD2. The CDR3 is 16 residues long. In germline, CDR1 is LGHNA, CDR2 YNFKEQ. V lost 2 bases to trimming and J lost 8 bases; unmatched junction nucleotides: 6. The CDR3: CASSQPGTSGEHEQFF. The CDR3 DNA sequence: TGTGCCAGCAGCCAACCCGGGACTAGCGGGGAACATGAGCAGTTCTTC.

About this clonotype itself: This may arise from a read error, as a much more abundant clone is one base away. This chain links TRBV12-3 or TRBV12-4 with TRBJ2-7; possible D gene TRBD2, 6 bases. V lost 5 bases to trimming and J lost 2 bases, with 19 bases between them. The CDR3 covers 16 residues. The CDR3 DNA follows: TGTGCCAGCAGTACAGGACTACTTATAGGTGCCTACGAGCAGTACTTC. Translation: CASSTGLLIGAYEQYF.

The chain uses TRBV7-8 and TRBJ2-7; D is ambiguous. Trimming removed 9 bases from V and 0 bases from J, with 12 bases in between. Germline V CDR1 and CDR2: SGHVS, FQNEAQ. The CDR3 is 13 amino acids. CDR3 DNA sequence: TGTGCCAGGAGCCCCAGACACTCCTACGAGCAGTACTTC. It translates to CARSPRHSYEQYF.

The V call is TRBV6-5, the J call TRBJ2-2; D gene uncertain. The germline gives CDR1 MNHEY, CDR2 SVGAGI. The CDR3 has 15 residues. V was clipped by 0 bases and J by 5 bases, with 10 bases between them. As DNA, the CDR3 is TGTGCCAGCAGTTACTCGGTCCTGGGGACCGGGGAGCTGTTTTTT. As protein: CASSYSVLGTGELFF.

This clonotype turned up a few times. The chain recombines TRBV14 with TRBJ2-2, with 9 bases aligning to TRBD2. J gave up 4 bases and V 1 base, and 4 bases lay outside the gene matches. Germline lookup yields CDR1 SGHDN and CDR2 FVKESK. The CDR3 totals 16 residues. In DNA, the CDR3 is TGTGCCAGCAGCCAAGGGACTAGCGTCAGCACCGGGGAGCTGTTTTTT. It yields the protein CASSQGTSVSTGELFF.

For this clonotype: A junction boundary mismatches the germline segment, possibly from a read error. The J gene is TRBJ2-1, the V gene TRBV12-5; 10 nucleotides match TRBD2. The CDR3 is made up of 16 amino acids. The V gene's germline CDR1 is LGHNT and CDR2 FRNRAP. DNA of the CDR3: TGTGCCAGTGGTTTGCTACTAGCGGGAACCTACAATGAGCAGTTCTTC. Its protein is CASGLLLAGTYNEQFF.

The table lists this clonotype with a few counts. V and J are TRBV5-4 and TRBJ2-3; 9 bases match TRBD2. The V gene end was trimmed by 0 bases and the J gene end by 2 bases; junction bases not matched to a gene: 7. CDR1 and CDR2 (germline): SGHNT, YYREEE (reference sequence). The CDR3 has 17 residues. The chain's CDR3 is CASSLDRAGGITDTQYF. The CDR3 bases are TGTGCCAGCAGCTTGGACCGAGCGGGAGGAATCACAGATACGCAGTATTTT.

This clonotype was detected a few times. J is TRBJ1-1 and V is TRBV19; D is perhaps TRBD1 (5 bases). This CDR3 contains 15 residues. Trimming removed 3 bases from V and 6 bases from J, with 17 bases in between. Germline CDR1 and CDR2: LNHDA and SQIVND (reference sequence). In DNA form, the CDR3 reads TGTGCCAGTAGTATCGGAAGCCCCGCGGGGGCTGAAGCTTTCTTT. Its protein product is CASSIGSPAGAEAFF.

This clonotype was seen many times. This chain uses TRBV7-9 with TRBJ2-7; 7 bases agree with TRBD1. After removal of 4 bases from V and 6 bases from J, the junction contained 6 bases not matched to a gene. The CDR3 covers 13 residues. Per germline, CDR1 SEHNR and CDR2 FQNEAQ (reference sequence). The CDR3 DNA is TGTGCCAGCAGCTCAGGGGGTCGTCGCGAGCAGTACTTC. Its translation is CASSSGGRREQYF.

This clonotype was counted only a few times. This rearrangement joins TRBV2 to TRBJ2-5; D is unresolved. Looked up from germline, CDR1 is SNHLY and CDR2 is FYNNEI. The CDR3 is 15 residues long. V was trimmed by 7 bases and J by 4 bases, leaving 19 bases between them. CDR3 coding DNA: TGTGCCAGCATGGCAACTCGATCACCCCCAGAGACCCAGTACTTC. Residues: CASMATRSPPETQYF.

This clonotype has at least ten counts. The chain combines TRBV5-1 with TRBJ1-4; unclear D gene. The CDR3 has 15 residues. The V gene lost 0 bases and the J gene lost 5 bases, with 11 bases spanning the gap. The germline CDR1 and CDR2 sequences are SGHRS and YFSETQ. This CDR3 is CASSLALSGNEKLFF. The CDR3 bases are TGCGCCAGCAGCTTGGCCCTTTCTGGGAATGAAAAACTGTTTTTT. The full variable domain, rest sourced from reference TRBV5-1 and TRBJ1-4, is KAGVTQTPRYLIKTRGQQVTLSCSPISGHRSVSWYQQTPGQGLQFLFEYFSETQRNKGNFPGRFSGRQFSNSRSEMNVSTLELGDSALYLCASSLALSGNEKLFFGSGTQLSVL.

The chain combines TRBV28 with TRBJ2-5; 7 bases are shared with TRBD1. The ends lost 2 bases at V and 4 bases at J; junction bases unmatched: 10. The CDR3 is made up of 16 amino acids. Per the germline V gene, CDR1 is MDHEN and CDR2 is SYDVKM. The CDR3 reads CASSLGGQPLRETQYF. The CDR3 DNA reads TGTGCCAGCAGTTTAGGGGGACAGCCCCTACGAGAGACCCAGTACTTC.

This clonotype appeared a few times. This chain links TRBV7-8 with TRBJ1-4; 8 bases are a match to TRBD1. This CDR3 contains 15 residues. The V segment lost 5 bases and the J segment 7 bases; nucleotides outside the gene matches: 9. Germline CDR1 reads SGHVS; CDR2 reads FQNEAQ. The CDR3 nucleotides read TGTGCCAGCAGCCCAAGGAGACAGGGGAGTGAAAAACTGTTTTTT. Its protein product is CASSPRRQGSEKLFF.

The chain is built from TRBV27 and TRBJ1-1; tentatively, D is TRBD1 (5 bases). Germline values: CDR1 MNHEY, CDR2 SMNVEV (reference sequence). The V end lost 6 bases, the J end lost 4 bases, and 18 bases lay between the germline ends. The CDR3 has 15 amino acids. The CDR3 DNA follows: TGTGCCAGCAGCCCAGCCTTAGGGGTCGGCACTGAAGCTTTCTTT. This gives the protein CASSPALGVGTEAFF.

In this sample, this clonotype turned up a few times. The J gene is TRBJ2-3, the V gene TRBV20-1; a weak D match, TRBD2 (5 bases). The CDR3 has 14 residues. Trimming removed 1 base at V and 2 bases at J, with 10 bases between. Germline V gene lookup returns CDR1 DFQATT and CDR2 SNEGSKA (reference sequence). The CDR3: CSARGWGATDTQYF. The CDR3 DNA is TGCAGTGCTAGAGGCTGGGGAGCCACAGATACGCAGTATTTT.

The chain combines TRBV6-5 with TRBJ1-1, with D maybe TRBD1 (6 bases). V was shortened by 3 bases and J by 4 bases, with 15 bases between the two germline ends. The germline gives CDR1 MNHEY, CDR2 SVGAGI. The CDR3 is made up of 15 amino acids. CDR3 loop: CASSYGGYWRTEAFF. CDR3 nucleotides: TGTGCCAGCAGTTATGGGGGCTACTGGCGCACTGAAGCTTTCTTT.

Only a few counts were recorded for this clonotype. This chain joins TRBV7-2 and TRBJ2-3; 14 bases are shared with TRBD2. The germline CDR1 and CDR2 sequences are SGHTA and FQGNSA. V gave up 4 bases and J gave up 8 bases; unmatched junction bases: 8. This CDR3 is 16 amino acids long. Written as DNA, the CDR3 is TGTGCCAGCAGCTCAACCCCGGGACTAGCGGGAGTTACGCAGTATTTT. Amino acids: CASSSTPGLAGVTQYF.

The J gene is TRBJ2-4, the V gene TRBV12-3 or TRBV12-4; 10 bases are a match to TRBD2. Losses at the gene ends were 6 bases for V and 4 bases for J; bases not matched to a gene: 6. This CDR3 has 15 residues. Written as DNA, the CDR3 is TGTGCCAGCAGATTGACTAGCGGGCAAAAAAACATTCAGTACTTC. This sequence encodes CASRLTSGQKNIQYF.